These 9 T cell receptor beta chains originate from one sample sequenced in a study of blood T cell repertoires in COVID-19. Clones were read by immunoSEQ multiplex PCR, and TCRdb kept only the in-frame ones, dropping some. The sample records roughly 59,000 clones, around four fifths being singletons. The material sequenced was peripheral blood. Source of these receptors: a human donor in a cohort sampled during active COVID-19.

The chain has TRBV5-1 and TRBJ2-7, with 7 bases fitting TRBD2. With 4 bases clipped from V and 6 bases from J, the junction kept 7 bases outside the gene matches. The CDR3 extends over 13 amino acids. Germline V CDR1 and CDR2: SGHRS, YFSETQ. CDR3 protein: CASSPMGGGEQYF. For the CDR3, the DNA is TGCGCCAGCAGCCCCATGGGGGGGGGCGAGCAGTACTTC.

Remarks on this clone: This sample includes further DNA sequences coding for the same CDR3. The chain combines TRBV7-6 with TRBJ1-1; possibly TRBD1 for D (5 bases). Germline V gene lookup returns CDR1 SGHVS and CDR2 FNYEAQ. The CDR3 runs to 13 residues. The V gene lost 2 bases and the J gene lost 2 bases, with 6 bases spanning the gap. The chain's CDR3 is CASSLQGNTEAFF. Here the CDR3 DNA reads TGTGCCAGCAGCTTACAGGGAAACACTGAAGCTTTCTTT.

The V call is TRBV6-5, the J call TRBJ1-2; 8 nucleotides align to TRBD1. J was trimmed by 7 bases and V by 0 bases; bases with no gene match: 7. The length of the CDR3 is 15 residues. CDR1 is MNHEY, CDR2 SVGAGI, per germline. This CDR3 reads CASSYSARGQTGYTF. The DNA for the CDR3 is TGTGCCAGCAGTTACTCGGCCAGGGGGCAGACTGGCTACACCTTC.

V and J are TRBV2 and TRBJ1-3, with TRBD1 matching over 7 bases. The germline gives CDR1 SNHLY, CDR2 FYNNEI. V shed 6 bases and J 4 bases; nucleotides not matched to a gene: 6. The CDR3 loop spans 14 amino acids. CDR3 DNA: TGTGCCAGCAGAGTAGACAGGGCCGGAAACACCATATATTTT. Protein sequence: CASRVDRAGNTIYF.

The rearrangement joins TRBV7-3 to TRBJ2-3; TRBD2 matches at 7 bases. Trimming removed 5 bases from V and 2 bases from J; junction bases left unmatched: 4. The germline CDR1 and CDR2 sequences are SGHTA and FQGTGA. The CDR3 contains 14 residues. CDR3 sequence: CASSRAGDTDTQYF. CDR3 DNA: TGTGCCAGCAGCCGGGCGGGGGACACAGATACGCAGTATTTT.

This chain uses TRBV6-6 with TRBJ2-7; D call uncertain. The CDR3 spans 11 residues. Per the germline V gene, CDR1 is MNHNY and CDR2 is SVGAGI (reference sequence). The V end lost 6 bases, the J end lost 7 bases, and 10 bases lay between the germline ends. The chain's CDR3 is CASSPGWEQYF. The DNA of the CDR3 is TGTGCCAGCAGCCCCGGTTGGGAGCAGTACTTC.

The chain couples TRBV7-6 to TRBJ2-7; 10 bases line up with TRBD1. V trimming: 1 base; J trimming: 6 bases; junction bases outside the gene matches: 18. This CDR3 has 19 residues. CDR1 and CDR2 from the germline V gene are SGHVS and FNYEAQ. The CDR3 spells CASSLGPSGQGLAGCEQYF. CDR3 nucleotide sequence: TGTGCCAGCAGCTTAGGTCCCTCGGGACAGGGGTTGGCGGGATGCGAGCAGTACTTC.

The chain carries TRBV4-2 and TRBJ2-3, with TRBD2 as a possible D gene (5 bases). In germline, CDR1 is LGHNA, CDR2 YNFKEQ. This CDR3 comprises 16 residues. V was trimmed by 2 bases and J by 0 bases, leaving 12 bases between them. This CDR3 is CASSQSPGVSTDTQYF. The CDR3, as DNA: TGTGCCAGCAGCCAATCCCCCGGGGTGAGCACAGATACGCAGTATTTT.

The V gene is TRBV4-1, the J gene TRBJ1-4; 10 nucleotides line up with TRBD1. The CDR3 runs to 16 residues. CDR1 MGHRA and CDR2 YSYEKL come from the germline V gene. V trimming: 6 bases; J trimming: 0 bases; junction bases outside the gene matches: 4. CDR3 in amino acids: CASRFGQGATNEKLFF. In DNA form, the CDR3 reads TGCGCCAGCAGGTTTGGACAGGGGGCAACTAATGAAAAACTGTTTTTT.